This T cell receptor beta chain was sequenced for a study of control samples from healthy donors and cancer patients. Unmatched junction bases numbered 4, after V lost 1 base and J lost 10 bases. The CDR3 spans 13 residues. From germline, CDR1 is LGHDT and CDR2 YNNKEL (reference sequence). Profiling relied on immunoSEQ multiplex PCR, and the TCRdb table lists in-frame clones only, not all of them. The table shows 120,000 to 150,000 clones, with 75% to 90% occurring only once. The chain couples TRBV3-1 (or the pseudogene TRBV3-2) to TRBJ2-1; 7 nucleotides line up with TRBD2. The receptor's source is a woman in her 30s in good health. Source material: blood. The CDR3 sequence is CASSQGGTNEQFF. In DNA form, the CDR3 reads TGTGCCAGCAGCCAAGGGGGGACTAACGAGCAGTTCTTC.